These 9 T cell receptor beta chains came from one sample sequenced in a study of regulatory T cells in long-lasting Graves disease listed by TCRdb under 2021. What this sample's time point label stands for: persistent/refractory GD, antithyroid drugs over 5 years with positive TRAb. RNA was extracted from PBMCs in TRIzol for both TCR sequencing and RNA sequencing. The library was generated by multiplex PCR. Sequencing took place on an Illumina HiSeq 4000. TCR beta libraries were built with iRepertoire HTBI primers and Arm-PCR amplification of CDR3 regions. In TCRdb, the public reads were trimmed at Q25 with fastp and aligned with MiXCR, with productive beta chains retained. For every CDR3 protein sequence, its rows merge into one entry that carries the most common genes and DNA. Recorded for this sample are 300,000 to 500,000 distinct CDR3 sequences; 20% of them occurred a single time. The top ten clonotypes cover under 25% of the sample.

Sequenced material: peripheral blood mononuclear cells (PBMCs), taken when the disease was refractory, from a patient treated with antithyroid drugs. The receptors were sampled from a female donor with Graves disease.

CDR3 loop: CATSDPQRRKAFF. CDR3 in DNA: TGTGCCACCAGTGACCCTCAAAGGAGAAAAGCTTTCTTT. The J gene is TRBJ1-1, the V gene TRBV24-1; D uncertain. This CDR3 has 13 amino acids. Germline V gene sequence: CDR1 KGHDR, CDR2 SFDVKD. With 4 bases removed from V and 9 bases from J, the gap between germline ends came to 14 bases.

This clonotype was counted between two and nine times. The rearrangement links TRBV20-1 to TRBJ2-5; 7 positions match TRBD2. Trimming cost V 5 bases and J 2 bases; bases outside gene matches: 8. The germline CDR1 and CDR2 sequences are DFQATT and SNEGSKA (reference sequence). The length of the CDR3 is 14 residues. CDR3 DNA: TGCAGTGCTGCCCAGGGAGGGCTTCAAGAGACCCAGTACTTC. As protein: CSAAQGGLQETQYF.

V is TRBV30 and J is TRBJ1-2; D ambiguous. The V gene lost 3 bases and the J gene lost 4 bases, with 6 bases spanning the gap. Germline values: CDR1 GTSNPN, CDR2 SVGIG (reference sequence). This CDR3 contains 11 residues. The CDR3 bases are TGTGCCTGGAGGGGCGGCTATGGCTACACCTTC. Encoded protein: CAWRGGYGYTF.

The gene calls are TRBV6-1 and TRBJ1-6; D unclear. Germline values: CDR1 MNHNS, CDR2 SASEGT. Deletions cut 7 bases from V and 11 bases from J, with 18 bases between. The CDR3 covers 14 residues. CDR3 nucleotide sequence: TGTGCCAGCACCCAATGGGCGGAAGATCCACCCCTCCACTTT. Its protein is CASTQWAEDPPLHF.

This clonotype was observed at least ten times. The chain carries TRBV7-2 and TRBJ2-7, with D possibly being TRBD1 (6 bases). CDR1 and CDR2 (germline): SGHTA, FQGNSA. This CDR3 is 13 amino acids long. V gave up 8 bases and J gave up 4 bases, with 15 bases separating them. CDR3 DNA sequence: TGTGCCAGCGGCTGGGGGCGTGGGTACGAGCAGTACTTC. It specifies CASGWGRGYEQYF.

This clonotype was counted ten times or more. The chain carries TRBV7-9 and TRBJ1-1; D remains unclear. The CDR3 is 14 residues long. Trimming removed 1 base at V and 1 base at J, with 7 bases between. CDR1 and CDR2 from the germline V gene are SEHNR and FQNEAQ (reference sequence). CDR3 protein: CASSLDTPNTEAFF. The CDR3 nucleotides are TGTGCCAGCAGCTTAGATACACCGAACACTGAAGCTTTCTTT. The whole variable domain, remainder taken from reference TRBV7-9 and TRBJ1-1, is DTGVSQNPRHKITKRGQNVTFRCDPISEHNRLYWYRQTLGQGPEFLTYFQNEAQLEKSRLLSDRFSAERPKGSFSTLEIQRTEQGDSAMYLCASSLDTPNTEAFFGQGTRLTVV.

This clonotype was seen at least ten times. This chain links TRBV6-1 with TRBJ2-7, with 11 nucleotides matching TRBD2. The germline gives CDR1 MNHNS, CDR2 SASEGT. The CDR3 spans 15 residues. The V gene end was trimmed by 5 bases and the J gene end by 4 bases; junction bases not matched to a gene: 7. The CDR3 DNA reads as TGTGCCAGCAGTCCCGGGGCTAGCGGGAGGTACGAGCAGTACTTC. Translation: CASSPGASGRYEQYF.

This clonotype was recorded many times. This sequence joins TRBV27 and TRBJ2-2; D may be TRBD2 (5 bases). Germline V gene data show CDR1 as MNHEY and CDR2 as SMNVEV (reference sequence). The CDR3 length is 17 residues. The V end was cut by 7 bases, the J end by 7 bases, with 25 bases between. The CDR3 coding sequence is TGTGCCAGCACCTTCCTGCCCGGACCGAGCGGTGGCGGGGAGCTGTTTTTT. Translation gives CASTFLPGPSGGGELFF.

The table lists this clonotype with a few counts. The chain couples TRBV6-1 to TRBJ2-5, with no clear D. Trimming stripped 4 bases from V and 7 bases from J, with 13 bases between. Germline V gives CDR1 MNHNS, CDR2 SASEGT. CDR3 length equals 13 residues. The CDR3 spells CASSVYGPGTQYF. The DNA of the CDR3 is TGTGCCAGCAGTGTTTACGGTCCAGGGACCCAGTACTTC.